A selection of T cell receptor beta chains follows, all from one sample in a study of shared clonotypes between healthy human individuals. Clones were read by immunoSEQ multiplex PCR, and TCRdb kept only the in-frame ones, dropping some. The sample holds around 2,000,000 clones; about 95% are singletons and the top ten take under 1.5%. The sample consisted of naive CD8+ T cells sorted from blood. These receptor sequences come from a man in his late teens or twenties in good health. Both conserved end residues are trimmed from each CDR3. Each record gives: J gene, CDR3 length, V gene, CDR3 protein.

J gene: TRBJ1-1; CDR3 length: 12; V gene: TRBV6-5; CDR3 protein: ASSFMRDYTEAF
J gene: TRBJ2-5; CDR3 length: 13; V gene: TRBV28; CDR3 protein: ASSFLSREGETQY
J gene: TRBJ1-2; CDR3 length: 14; V gene: TRBV27; CDR3 protein: ASSPIDSTTGYGYT
J gene: TRBJ2-7; CDR3 length: 13; V gene: TRBV11-2; CDR3 protein: ASSPPTSASYEQY
J gene: TRBJ1-6; CDR3 length: 13; V gene: TRBV27; CDR3 protein: ASSLFRTADSPLH
J gene: TRBJ2-7; CDR3 length: 11; V gene: TRBV19; CDR3 protein: ASSSGTNYEQY
J gene: TRBJ1-2; CDR3 length: 15; V gene: TRBV19; CDR3 protein: ASSTPGQGPPNYGYT
J gene: TRBJ1-1; CDR3 length: 12; V gene: TRBV7-9; CDR3 protein: ASSPTPMNTEAF
J gene: TRBJ2-5; CDR3 length: 13; V gene: TRBV4-1; CDR3 protein: ASSLVTSGQETQY
J gene: TRBJ1-5; CDR3 length: 11; V gene: TRBV27; CDR3 protein: ASSLFHNQPQH
J gene: TRBJ1-2; CDR3 length: 13; V gene: TRBV4-1; CDR3 protein: ASSSSYQGNYGYT
J gene: TRBJ2-2; CDR3 length: 11; V gene: TRBV5-1; CDR3 protein: ASSYRGSGELF
J gene: TRBJ1-1; CDR3 length: 12; V gene: TRBV5-4; CDR3 protein: ASSPGTGGTEAF
J gene: TRBJ2-5; CDR3 length: 14; V gene: TRBV9; CDR3 protein: ASSSEGDPYQETQY
J gene: TRBJ1-1; CDR3 length: 14; V gene: TRBV19; CDR3 protein: ASSIDPETLNTEAF
J gene: TRBJ2-5; CDR3 length: 12; V gene: TRBV6-5; CDR3 protein: ASSYSTGQETQY
J gene: TRBJ2-7; CDR3 length: 10; V gene: TRBV6-5; CDR3 protein: ASSINGEREY
J gene: TRBJ2-3; CDR3 length: 11; V gene: TRBV29-1; CDR3 protein: SAYGGNTDTQY
J gene: TRBJ2-7; CDR3 length: 13; V gene: TRBV14; CDR3 protein: ASSQGAGAGYEQY
J gene: TRBJ2-6; CDR3 length: 12; V gene: TRBV30; CDR3 protein: AWSGASGANVLT
J gene: TRBJ1-2; CDR3 length: 12; V gene: TRBV16; CDR3 protein: ASSQSLPDYGYT
J gene: TRBJ2-1; CDR3 length: 9; V gene: TRBV19; CDR3 protein: ASSIGVEQF
J gene: TRBJ2-7; CDR3 length: 11; V gene: TRBV28; CDR3 protein: ASSLRGGYEQY
J gene: TRBJ1-1; CDR3 length: 16; V gene: TRBV28; CDR3 protein: ASSWRYKGREGDTEAF
J gene: TRBJ2-2; CDR3 length: 11; V gene: TRBV7-2; CDR3 protein: ASSPRTTGELF
J gene: TRBJ1-2; CDR3 length: 11; V gene: TRBV7-9; CDR3 protein: ASSSSPNYGYT
J gene: TRBJ1-4; CDR3 length: 11; V gene: TRBV25-1; CDR3 protein: ASSSRGSEKLF
J gene: TRBJ1-2; CDR3 length: 11; V gene: TRBV10-3; CDR3 protein: AISRTDNYGYT
J gene: TRBJ2-1; CDR3 length: 9; V gene: TRBV6-5; CDR3 protein: ASSLGNEQF
J gene: TRBJ2-7; CDR3 length: 10; V gene: TRBV5-1; CDR3 protein: ASSLKNGEQY
J gene: TRBJ1-6; CDR3 length: 13; V gene: TRBV27; CDR3 protein: ASSLRSGHNSPLH
J gene: TRBJ1-3; CDR3 length: 11; V gene: TRBV6-5; CDR3 protein: ASSYSTGNTIY
J gene: TRBJ1-2; CDR3 length: 12; V gene: TRBV5-6; CDR3 protein: ASSFGAGAMDYT
J gene: TRBJ1-4; CDR3 length: 13; V gene: TRBV7-6; CDR3 protein: ASSSLTGGIEKLF
J gene: TRBJ2-7; CDR3 length: 12; V gene: TRBV30; CDR3 protein: AWSVELAGGEQY
J gene: TRBJ1-2; CDR3 length: 11; V gene: TRBV7-2; CDR3 protein: ASSPGTGYGYT
J gene: TRBJ2-7; CDR3 length: 9; V gene: TRBV6-6; CDR3 protein: ASSYSREQY
J gene: TRBJ2-7; CDR3 length: 14; V gene: TRBV9; CDR3 protein: ASSSTPGQGSYEQY
J gene: TRBJ2-7; CDR3 length: 11; V gene: TRBV6-5; CDR3 protein: ASSPGRSYEQY
J gene: TRBJ2-5; CDR3 length: 12; V gene: TRBV30; CDR3 protein: AWDVQGSVETQY
J gene: TRBJ2-7; CDR3 length: 12; V gene: TRBV28; CDR3 protein: ASSTRTSSYEQY
J gene: TRBJ1-1; CDR3 length: 10; V gene: TRBV4-1; CDR3 protein: ASSQGGSEAF
J gene: TRBJ2-3; CDR3 length: 16; V gene: TRBV6-7; CDR3 protein: ASSYKRGAMVPTDTQY
J gene: TRBJ2-7; CDR3 length: 11; V gene: TRBV6-5; CDR3 protein: ASSLTGSYEQY
J gene: TRBJ1-1; CDR3 length: 14; V gene: TRBV4-1; CDR3 protein: ASSLRQGVGNTEAF
J gene: TRBJ2-1; CDR3 length: 16; V gene: TRBV7-9; CDR3 protein: ASSSLWGQGAIGNEQF
J gene: TRBJ2-7; CDR3 length: 13; V gene: TRBV7-9; CDR3 protein: ASSLRGQENYEQY
J gene: TRBJ2-2; CDR3 length: 12; V gene: TRBV13; CDR3 protein: ASSSRGYTGELF